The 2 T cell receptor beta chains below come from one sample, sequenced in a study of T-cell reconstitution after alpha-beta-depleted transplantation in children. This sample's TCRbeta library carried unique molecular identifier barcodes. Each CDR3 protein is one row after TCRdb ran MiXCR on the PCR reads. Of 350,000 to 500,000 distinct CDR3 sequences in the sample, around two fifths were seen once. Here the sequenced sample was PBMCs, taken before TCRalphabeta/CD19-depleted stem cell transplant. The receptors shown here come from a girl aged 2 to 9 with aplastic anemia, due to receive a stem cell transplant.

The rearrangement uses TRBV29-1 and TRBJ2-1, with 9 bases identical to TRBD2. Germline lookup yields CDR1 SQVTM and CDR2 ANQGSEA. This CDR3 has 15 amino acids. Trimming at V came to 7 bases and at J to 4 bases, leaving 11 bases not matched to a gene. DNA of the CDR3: TGCAGCGCCAGATTGGGGCTAGCGGGATACAATGAGCAGTTCTTC. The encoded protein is CSARLGLAGYNEQFF.

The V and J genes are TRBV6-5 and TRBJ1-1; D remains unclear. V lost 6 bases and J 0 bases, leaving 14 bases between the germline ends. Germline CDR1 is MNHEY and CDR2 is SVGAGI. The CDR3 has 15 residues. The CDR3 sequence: CASRYEDLMNTEAFF. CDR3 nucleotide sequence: TGTGCCAGCAGATACGAAGACTTGATGAACACTGAAGCTTTCTTT.